This T cell receptor (beta chain) comes out of a study of identical twins. No donor was unhealthy or non-Caucasian. TCRdb ran MiXCR on the 5' RACE reads and lists one entry per CDR3 protein. The sample includes some 500,000 distinct CDR3 sequences, over 11% seen only once; the top ten take approximately 1%. Broader study findings: The more abundant beta clonotypes in cord blood had fewer insertions, and memory repertoires did not show this. Models underestimated TCR alpha sharing (out-of-frame) in monozygotic twins. Beta out-of-frame sequences showed weaker excess twin sharing.

In its sample, this clonotype was seen many times. The antigen remains unidentified. In germline, CDR1 is SQVTM, CDR2 ANQGSEA. This CDR3 is 13 amino acids long. The V gene lost 7 bases and the J gene lost 4 bases, with 15 bases spanning the gap. The same specimen was also included in a second study, on yellow fever vaccine responses in identical twins.

The receptor was isolated from a young woman in good health. Sequencing was carried out using CD4+ T cells sorted from blood. The J gene is TRBJ2-3, the V gene TRBV29-1, with D possibly being TRBD1 (7 bases). The CDR3 reads CSGQGGFADTQYF. Written as DNA, the CDR3 is TGCAGCGGTCAGGGGGGTTTCGCAGATACGCAGTATTTT.